This T cell receptor (delta chain) was captured by sequencing in a study of gamma-delta chains in newborns, infants, children. Looking at the study overall: Polyclonal expansion of innate γδ T cells after birth follows microbial exposure.

CDR1 is TSWWSYY, CDR2 QGS, per germline. Trimming cost V 1 base and J 4 bases, with 16 bases left between them. This CDR3 comprises 16 residues. This clone was detected a few times. TCRdb applied CATT to the reads for clone calling. The sample comprises roughly 9,900 delta-chain clones, approximately 9.5% of which are singletons, and approximately 9% rests with the top ten. The sample comprised blood. The TCR sequence derives from a child who was a newborn, infant or young child, either healthy, febrile or measles-vaccinated (not recorded which). The chain carries TRDV1 and TRDJ1; perhaps TRDD3 as D (6 bases). The DNA of the CDR3 is TGTGCTCTTGGGGAACCTCTGGGGATCCGCGGCGATAAACTCATCTTT. Its protein product is CALGEPLGIRGDKLIF.